The subject of this entry is one TCR beta chain. Its antigen is unidentified. The CDR3 is made up of 17 amino acids. The V gene's germline CDR1 is SGHRS and CDR2 YFSETQ. The V segment lost 0 bases and the J segment 3 bases; nucleotides outside the gene matches: 4. These data originate in a study of T cells in localized non-small cell lung cancer. Study results and caveats: Sequencing, confined to only one tumor region, leaves heterogeneity possible. There was an association of higher blood T cell density with longer overall survival. Within adjacent lung there appeared a median around 55 of the top 100 tumor clones. Tumor showed lower T cell clonality than uninvolved adjacent lung, where it was highest.

Measured with immunoSEQ multiplex PCR; TCRdb has only the in-frame clones, and not every one. The table includes roughly 4,700 clones, under 25% detected once. The chain joins TRBV5-1 to TRBJ2-7, with 15 bases identical to TRBD2. The material sequenced was lung tumor tissue, taken before any cancer treatment. The clonotype comes from a female donor of 60 years or more with stage I lung adenocarcinoma. CDR3 nucleotides: TGCGCCAGCAGCTTGGCCAAGGGACTAGCGGGAGGCTACGAGCAGTACTTC. It yields the protein CASSLAKGLAGGYEQYF.